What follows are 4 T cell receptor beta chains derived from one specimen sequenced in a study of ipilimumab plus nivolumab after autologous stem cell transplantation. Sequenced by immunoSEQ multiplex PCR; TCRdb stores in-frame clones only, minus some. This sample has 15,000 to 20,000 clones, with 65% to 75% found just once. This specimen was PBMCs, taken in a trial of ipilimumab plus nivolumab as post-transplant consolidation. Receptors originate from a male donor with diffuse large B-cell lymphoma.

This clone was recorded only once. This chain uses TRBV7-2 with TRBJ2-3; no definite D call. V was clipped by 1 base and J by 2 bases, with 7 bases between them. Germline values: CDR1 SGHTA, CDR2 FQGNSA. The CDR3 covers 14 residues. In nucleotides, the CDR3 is TGTGCCAGCAGCTTAGTAGGGATCACAGATACGCAGTATTTT. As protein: CASSLVGITDTQYF.

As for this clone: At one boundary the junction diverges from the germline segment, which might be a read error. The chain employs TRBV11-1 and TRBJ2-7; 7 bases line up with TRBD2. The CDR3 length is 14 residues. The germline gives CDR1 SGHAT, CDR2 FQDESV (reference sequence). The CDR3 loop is CASSLAEITGEQYF. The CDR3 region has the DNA TGTGCCAGCAGCCTAGCGGAGATAACAGGCGAGCAGTACTTC.

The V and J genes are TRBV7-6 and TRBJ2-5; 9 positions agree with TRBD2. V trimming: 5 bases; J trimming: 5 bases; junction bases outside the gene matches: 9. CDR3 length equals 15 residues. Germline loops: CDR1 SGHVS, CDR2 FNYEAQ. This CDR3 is CASSLLSGRMETQYF. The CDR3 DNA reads TGTGCCAGCAGCCTCCTTAGCGGGAGAATGGAGACCCAGTACTTC.

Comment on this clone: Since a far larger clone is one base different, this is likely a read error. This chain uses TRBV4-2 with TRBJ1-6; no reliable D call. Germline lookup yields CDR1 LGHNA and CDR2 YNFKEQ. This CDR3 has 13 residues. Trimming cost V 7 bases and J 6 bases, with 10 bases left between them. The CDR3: CASTWDFNSPLHF. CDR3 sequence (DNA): TGTGCCAGCACCTGGGATTTTAATTCACCCCTCCACTTT.